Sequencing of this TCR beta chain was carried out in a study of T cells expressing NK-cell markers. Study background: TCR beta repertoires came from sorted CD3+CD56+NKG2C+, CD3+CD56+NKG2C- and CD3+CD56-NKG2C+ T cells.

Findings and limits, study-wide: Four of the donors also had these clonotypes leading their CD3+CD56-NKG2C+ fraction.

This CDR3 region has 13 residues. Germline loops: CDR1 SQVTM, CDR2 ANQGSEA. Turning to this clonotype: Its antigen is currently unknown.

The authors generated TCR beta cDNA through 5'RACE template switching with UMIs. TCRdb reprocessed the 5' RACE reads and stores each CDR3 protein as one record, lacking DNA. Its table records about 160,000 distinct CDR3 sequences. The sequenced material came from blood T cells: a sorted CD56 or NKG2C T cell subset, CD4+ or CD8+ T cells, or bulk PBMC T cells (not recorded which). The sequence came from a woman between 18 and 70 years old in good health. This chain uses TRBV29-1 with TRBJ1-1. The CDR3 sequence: CSVGLHGNTEAFF.